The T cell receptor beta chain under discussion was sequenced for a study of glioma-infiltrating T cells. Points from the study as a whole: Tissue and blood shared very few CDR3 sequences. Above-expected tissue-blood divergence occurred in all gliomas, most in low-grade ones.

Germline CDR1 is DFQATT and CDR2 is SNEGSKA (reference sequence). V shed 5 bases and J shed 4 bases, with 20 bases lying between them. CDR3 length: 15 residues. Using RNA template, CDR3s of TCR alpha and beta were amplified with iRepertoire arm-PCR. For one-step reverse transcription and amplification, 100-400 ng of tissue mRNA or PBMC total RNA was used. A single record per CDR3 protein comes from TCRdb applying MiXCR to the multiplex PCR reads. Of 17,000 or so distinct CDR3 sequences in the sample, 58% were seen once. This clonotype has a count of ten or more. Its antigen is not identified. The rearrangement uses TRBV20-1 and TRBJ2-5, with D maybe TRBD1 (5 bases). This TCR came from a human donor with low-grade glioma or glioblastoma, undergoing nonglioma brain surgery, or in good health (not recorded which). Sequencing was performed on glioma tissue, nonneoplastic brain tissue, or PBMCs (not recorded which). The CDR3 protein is CSARSRAALGETQYF. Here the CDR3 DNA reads TGCAGTGCTCGGTCCAGGGCGGCCCTTGGAGAGACCCAGTACTTC.